This paragraph reports one T cell receptor (beta chain). No antigen is known for it. As for the donors, each was a healthy bone marrow donor. Germline V gives CDR1 SGHRS, CDR2 YFSETQ. The CDR3 contains 15 residues. PCR was performed using 60 Vbeta and 13 Jbeta primers. The method was immunoSEQ multiplex PCR; TCRdb's version includes in-frame clones alone and lacks a portion of them. The data show over 100,000 clones, 8.5% to 10% seen once. These data are taken from a study of cytomegalovirus exposure and HLA in healthy donors. Study at large: From HLA-typed donors, an early data release held tens of millions of unique TCRs. Study-level points and caveats: Rare sequences made up most TCRs, while some public TCRs were found in many donors. Later analysis suggested links between common viral pathogens and several top significant clusters.

V usage is TRBV5-1 and J usage is TRBJ2-5; 9 bases are shared with TRBD2. The assigned J gene may be wrong: the sequence end matches TRBJ2-7 better. Material for sequencing was PBMCs. The TCR sequence derives from a man aged 35 to 55 in good health and CMV-seronegative. The CDR3 region is CASSLARGGSYEQYF. The CDR3 bases are TGCGCCAGCAGCTTGGCGCGGGGGGGCTCCTACGAGCAGTACTTC.